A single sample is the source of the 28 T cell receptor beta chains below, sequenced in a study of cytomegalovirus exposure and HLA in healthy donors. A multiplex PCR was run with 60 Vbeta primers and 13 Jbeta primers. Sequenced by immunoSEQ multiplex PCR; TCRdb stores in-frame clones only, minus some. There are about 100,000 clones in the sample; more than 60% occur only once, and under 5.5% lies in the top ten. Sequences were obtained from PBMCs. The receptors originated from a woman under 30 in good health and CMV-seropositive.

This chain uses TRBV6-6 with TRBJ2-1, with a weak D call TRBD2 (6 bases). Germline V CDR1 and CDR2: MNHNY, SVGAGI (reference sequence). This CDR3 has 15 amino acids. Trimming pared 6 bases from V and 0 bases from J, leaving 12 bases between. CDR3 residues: CASRWDGSSYNEQFF. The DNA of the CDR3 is TGTGCCAGCAGATGGGACGGGAGCTCCTACAATGAGCAGTTCTTC.

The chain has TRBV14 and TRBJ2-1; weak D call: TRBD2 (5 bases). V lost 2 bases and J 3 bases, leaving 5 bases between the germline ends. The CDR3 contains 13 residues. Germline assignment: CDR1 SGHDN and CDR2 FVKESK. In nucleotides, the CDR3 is TGTGCCAGCAGCCAACGGGGCTACAATGAGCAGTTCTTC. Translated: CASSQRGYNEQFF.

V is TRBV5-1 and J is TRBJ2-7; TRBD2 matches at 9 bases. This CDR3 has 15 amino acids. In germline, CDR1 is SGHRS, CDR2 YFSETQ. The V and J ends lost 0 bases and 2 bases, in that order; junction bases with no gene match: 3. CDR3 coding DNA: TGCGCCAGCAGCTTGGCTAGCGGGGTCCCCTACGAGCAGTACTTC. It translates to CASSLASGVPYEQYF.

In DNA, the CDR3 is TGTGCTAGTGGGTTACTCGGGGGGGCCTACAATGAGCAGTTCTTC. This encodes CASGLLGGAYNEQFF. V and J are TRBV12-5 and TRBJ2-1; TRBD2 agrees at 8 bases. The germline V gene encodes CDR1 LGHNT and CDR2 FRNRAP. J was trimmed by 2 bases and V by 6 bases; bases with no gene match: 6. The CDR3 has 15 residues. The whole variable domain, filled in from reference TRBV12-5 and TRBJ2-1, reads DARVTQTPRHKVTEMGQEVTMRCQPILGHNTVFWYRQTMMQGLELLAYFRNRAPLDDSGMPKDRFSAEMPDATLATLKIQPSEPRDSAVYFCASGLLGGAYNEQFFGPGTRLTVL.

CDR3 protein: CASSPLRSSYNEQFF. Here the CDR3 DNA reads TGTGCCAGCAGCCCCTTGCGGAGCTCCTACAATGAGCAGTTCTTC. V usage is TRBV11-3 and J usage is TRBJ2-1; D remains ambiguous. CDR1 is SGHNT, CDR2 YENEEA, per germline. The CDR3 totals 15 residues. Trimming cost V 5 bases and J 0 bases, with 11 bases left between them.

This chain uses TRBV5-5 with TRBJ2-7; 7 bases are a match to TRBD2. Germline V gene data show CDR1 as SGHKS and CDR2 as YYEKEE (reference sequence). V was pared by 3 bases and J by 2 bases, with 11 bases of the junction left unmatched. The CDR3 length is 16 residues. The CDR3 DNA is TGTGCCAGCAGCTGGGGGGGATCCGGGACTCCCTACGAGCAGTACTTC. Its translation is CASSWGGSGTPYEQYF.

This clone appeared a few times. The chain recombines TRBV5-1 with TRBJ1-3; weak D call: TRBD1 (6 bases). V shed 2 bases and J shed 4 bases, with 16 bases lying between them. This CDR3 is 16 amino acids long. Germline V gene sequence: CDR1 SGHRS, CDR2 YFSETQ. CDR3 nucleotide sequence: TGCGCCAGCAGCTTCGCAGGGGATGTGCGCGGAAACACCATATATTTT. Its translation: CASSFAGDVRGNTIYF.

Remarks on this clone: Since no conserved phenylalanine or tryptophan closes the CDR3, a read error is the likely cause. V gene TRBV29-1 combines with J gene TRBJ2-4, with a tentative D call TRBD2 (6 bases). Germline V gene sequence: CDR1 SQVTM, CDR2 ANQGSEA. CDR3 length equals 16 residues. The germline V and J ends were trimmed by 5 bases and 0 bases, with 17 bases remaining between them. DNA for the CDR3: TGCAGCGTTACTCCGGGACTCAACTTAGCCAAAAACATTCAGTACCTC. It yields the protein CSVTPGLNLAKNIQYL.

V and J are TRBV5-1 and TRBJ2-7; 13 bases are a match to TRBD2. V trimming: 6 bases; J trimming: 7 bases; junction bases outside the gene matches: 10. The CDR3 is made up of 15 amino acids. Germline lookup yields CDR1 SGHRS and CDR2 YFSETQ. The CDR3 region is CASTQLAGGPDEQYF. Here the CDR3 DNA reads TGCGCCAGCACCCAACTAGCGGGAGGGCCGGATGAGCAGTACTTC. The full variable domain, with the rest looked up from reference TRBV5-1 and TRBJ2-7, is KAGVTQTPRYLIKTRGQQVTLSCSPISGHRSVSWYQQTPGQGLQFLFEYFSETQRNKGNFPGRFSGRQFSNSRSEMNVSTLELGDSALYLCASTQLAGGPDEQYFGPGTRLTVT.

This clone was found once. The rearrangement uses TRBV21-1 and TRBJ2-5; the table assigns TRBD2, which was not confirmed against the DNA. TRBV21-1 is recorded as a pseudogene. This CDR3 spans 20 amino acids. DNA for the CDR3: TGTGCCAGCAGCAAAGGTCCCCCCGGGACTAGCGGGAGTGGAGAAGAGACCCAGTACTTC. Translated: CASSKGPPGTSGSGEETQYF.

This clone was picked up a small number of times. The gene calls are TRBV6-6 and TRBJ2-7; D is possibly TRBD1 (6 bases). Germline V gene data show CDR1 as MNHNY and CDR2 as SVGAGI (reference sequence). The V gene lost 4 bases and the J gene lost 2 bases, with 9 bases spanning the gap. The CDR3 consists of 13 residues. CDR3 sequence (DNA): TGTGCCAGCAGTTCGGGACACGCCTACGAGCAGTACTTC. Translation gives CASSSGHAYEQYF.

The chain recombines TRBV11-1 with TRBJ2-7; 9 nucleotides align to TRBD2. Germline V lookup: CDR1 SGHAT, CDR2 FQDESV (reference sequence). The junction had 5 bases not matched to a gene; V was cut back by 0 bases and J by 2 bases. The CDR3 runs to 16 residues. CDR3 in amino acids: CASSLAWLAGTYEQYF. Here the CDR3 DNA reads TGTGCCAGCAGCTTAGCTTGGCTAGCGGGAACCTACGAGCAGTACTTC.

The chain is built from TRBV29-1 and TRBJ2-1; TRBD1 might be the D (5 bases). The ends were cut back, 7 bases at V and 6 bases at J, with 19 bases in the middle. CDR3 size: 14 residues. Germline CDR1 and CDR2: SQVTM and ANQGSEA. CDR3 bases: TGCAGCGCAAACAAGGGGCTATTAGGCAATGAGCAGTTCTTC. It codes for CSANKGLLGNEQFF.

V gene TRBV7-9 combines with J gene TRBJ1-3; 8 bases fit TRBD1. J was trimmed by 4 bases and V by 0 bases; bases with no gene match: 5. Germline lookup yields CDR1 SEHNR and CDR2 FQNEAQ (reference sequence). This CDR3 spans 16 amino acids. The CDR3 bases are TGTGCCAGCAGCTTAGCACTGGGGACAGGAGGAAACACCATATATTTT. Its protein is CASSLALGTGGNTIYF.

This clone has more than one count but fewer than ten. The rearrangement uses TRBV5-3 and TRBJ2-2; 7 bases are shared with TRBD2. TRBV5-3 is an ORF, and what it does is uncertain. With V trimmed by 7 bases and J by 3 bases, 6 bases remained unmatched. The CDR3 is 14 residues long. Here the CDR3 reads CARCSAGDTGELFF. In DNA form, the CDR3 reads TGTGCCAGATGCTCGGCGGGGGACACCGGGGAGCTGTTTTTT.

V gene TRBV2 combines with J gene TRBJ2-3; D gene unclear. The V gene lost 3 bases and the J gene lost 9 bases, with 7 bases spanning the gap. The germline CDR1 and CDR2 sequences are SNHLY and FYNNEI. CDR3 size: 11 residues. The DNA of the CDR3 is TGTGCCAGCAGTGAGGGCATGACGCAGTATTTT. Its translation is CASSEGMTQYF.

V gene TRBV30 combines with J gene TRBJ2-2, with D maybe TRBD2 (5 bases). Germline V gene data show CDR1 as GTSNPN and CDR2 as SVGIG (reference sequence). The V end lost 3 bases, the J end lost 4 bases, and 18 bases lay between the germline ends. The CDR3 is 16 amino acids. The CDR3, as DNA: TGTGCCTGGAGCCGATTGTCGGGGATAGGCACCGGGGAGCTGTTTTTT. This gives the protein CAWSRLSGIGTGELFF.

The DNA of the CDR3 is TGTGCCAGCAGCCCCGGGACAGGGGCCTACGAGCAGTACTTC. Protein: CASSPGTGAYEQYF. The chain joins TRBV5-4 to TRBJ2-7; 10 positions match TRBD1. V was pared by 4 bases and J by 2 bases, with 3 bases of the junction left unmatched. CDR3 length: 14 amino acids. Looked up from germline, CDR1 is SGHNT and CDR2 is YYREEE (reference sequence).

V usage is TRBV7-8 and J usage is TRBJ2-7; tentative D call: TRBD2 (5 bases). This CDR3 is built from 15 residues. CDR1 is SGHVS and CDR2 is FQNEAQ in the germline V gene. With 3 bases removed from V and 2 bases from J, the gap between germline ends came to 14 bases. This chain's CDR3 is CASSFEGGFPYEQYF. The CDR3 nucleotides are TGTGCCAGCAGCTTCGAGGGCGGGTTTCCCTACGAGCAGTACTTC.

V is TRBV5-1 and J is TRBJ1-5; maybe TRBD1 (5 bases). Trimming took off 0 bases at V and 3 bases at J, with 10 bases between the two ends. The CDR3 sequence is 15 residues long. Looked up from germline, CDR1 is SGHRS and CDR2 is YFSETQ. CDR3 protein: CASSLGEGLNQPQHF. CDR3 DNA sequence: TGCGCCAGCAGCTTGGGTGAGGGACTCAATCAGCCCCAGCATTTT.

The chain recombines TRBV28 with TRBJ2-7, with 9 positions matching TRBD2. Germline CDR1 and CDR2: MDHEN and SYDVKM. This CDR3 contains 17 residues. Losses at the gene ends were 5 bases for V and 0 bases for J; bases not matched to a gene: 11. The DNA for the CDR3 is TGTGCCAGCAGTCGGCCGGGACTAGCCGATAGCTCCTACGAGCAGTACTTC. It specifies CASSRPGLADSSYEQYF.

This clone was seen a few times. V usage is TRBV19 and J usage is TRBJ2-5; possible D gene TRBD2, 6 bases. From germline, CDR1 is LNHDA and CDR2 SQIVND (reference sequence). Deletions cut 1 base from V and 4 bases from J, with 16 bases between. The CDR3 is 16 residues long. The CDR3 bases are TGTGCCAGTAGTATAGTCGGCAGAGAAGCGGGAGAGACCCAGTACTTC. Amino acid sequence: CASSIVGREAGETQYF.

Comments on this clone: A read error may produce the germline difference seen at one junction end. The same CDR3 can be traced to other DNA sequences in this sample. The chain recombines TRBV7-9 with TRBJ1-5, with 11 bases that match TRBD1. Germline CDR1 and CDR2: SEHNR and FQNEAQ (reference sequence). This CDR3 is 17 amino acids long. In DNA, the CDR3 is TGTGCCAGCAGCCTAGCCTGGGACAGGGGGGAAGGTCAGCCCCAGCATTTT. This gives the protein CASSLAWDRGEGQPQHF.

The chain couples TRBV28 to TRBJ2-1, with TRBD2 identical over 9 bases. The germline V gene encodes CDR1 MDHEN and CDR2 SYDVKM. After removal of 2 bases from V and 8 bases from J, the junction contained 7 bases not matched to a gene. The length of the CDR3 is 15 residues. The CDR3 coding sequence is TGTGCCAGCAGTTTAGCGGGAGGGGCCCTATATGAGCAGTTCTTC. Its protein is CASSLAGGALYEQFF.

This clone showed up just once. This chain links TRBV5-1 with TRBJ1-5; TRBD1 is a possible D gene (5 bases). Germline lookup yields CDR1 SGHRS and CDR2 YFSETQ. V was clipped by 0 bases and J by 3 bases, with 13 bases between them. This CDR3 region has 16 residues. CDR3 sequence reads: CASSLAPGDANQPQHF. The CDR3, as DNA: TGCGCCAGCAGCTTGGCGCCGGGGGATGCCAATCAGCCCCAGCATTTT. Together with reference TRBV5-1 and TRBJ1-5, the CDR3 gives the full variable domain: KAGVTQTPRYLIKTRGQQVTLSCSPISGHRSVSWYQQTPGQGLQFLFEYFSETQRNKGNFPGRFSGRQFSNSRSEMNVSTLELGDSALYLCASSLAPGDANQPQHFGDGTRLSIL.

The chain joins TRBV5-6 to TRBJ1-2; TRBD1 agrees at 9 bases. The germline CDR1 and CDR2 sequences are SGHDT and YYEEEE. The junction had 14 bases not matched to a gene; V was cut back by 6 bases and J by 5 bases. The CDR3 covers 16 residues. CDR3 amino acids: CASIPTWGQGLYGYTF. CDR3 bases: TGTGCCAGCATCCCCACCTGGGGACAGGGTCTTTATGGCTACACCTTC. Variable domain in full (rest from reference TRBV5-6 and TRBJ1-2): DAGVTQSPTHLIKTRGQQVTLRCSPKSGHDTVSWYQQALGQGPQFIFQYYEEEERQRGNFPDRFSGHQFPNYSSELNVNALLLGDSALYLCASIPTWGQGLYGYTFGSGTRLTVV.

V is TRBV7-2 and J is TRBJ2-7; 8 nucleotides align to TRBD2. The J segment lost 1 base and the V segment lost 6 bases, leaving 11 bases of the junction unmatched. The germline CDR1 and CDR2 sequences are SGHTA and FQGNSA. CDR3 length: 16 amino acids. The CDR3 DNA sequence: TGTGCCAGCAGTCCCACCCAGACTAGCGCTTCCTACGAGCAGTACTTC. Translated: CASSPTQTSASYEQYF.

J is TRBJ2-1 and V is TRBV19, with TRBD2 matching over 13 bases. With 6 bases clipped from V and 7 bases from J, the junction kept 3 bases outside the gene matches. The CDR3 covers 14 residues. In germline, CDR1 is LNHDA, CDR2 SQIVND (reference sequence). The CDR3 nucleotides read TGTGCCAGTAGATGGACTAGCGGGAGAAATGAGCAGTTCTTC. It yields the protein CASRWTSGRNEQFF.